This TCR beta chain stems from a study of cytomegalovirus exposure and HLA in healthy donors. PCR used 60 Vbeta primers and 13 Jbeta primers. Libraries were prepared by immunoSEQ multiplex PCR; TCRdb keeps only in-frame clonotypes and omits some of them. The listing records about 39,000 clones. The V gene's germline CDR1 is SGHAT and CDR2 FQNNGV. The CDR3 spans 14 residues. Trimming removed 3 bases from V and 5 bases from J; junction bases left unmatched: 4. Findings and caveats of the study: What a later analysis reportedly showed was that an Asian-associated ancestry cluster had fewer N-insertions than the roughly 700-donor mean. Per a prior analysis, the majority of TCR beta V segments were productive roughly 90% or roughly 30% of the time. As a later analysis showed, several of the most significant clusters appeared to be linked to common viral pathogens. Equally common other TCR beta chains were less clonally expanded than HLA-associated ones, a later analysis found.

A word on this clone: Its matching antigen is unknown.

The source of this sequence is a male donor in good health and CMV-seronegative. V gene TRBV11-2 combines with J gene TRBJ2-3, with 8 bases matching TRBD2. The sequenced material came from PBMCs. The CDR3 loop reads CASSLGRGVDTQYF. In DNA, the CDR3 is TGTGCCAGCAGCTTGGGGCGGGGGGTAGATACGCAGTATTTT. Variable domain in full (rest from reference TRBV11-2 and TRBJ2-3): EAGVAQSPRYKIIEKRQSVAFWCNPISGHATLYWYQQILGQGPKLLIQFQNNGVVDDSQLPKDRFSAERLKGVDSTLKIQPAKLEDSAVYLCASSLGRGVDTQYFGPGTRLTVL.